A single sample gave rise to the 26 T cell receptor beta chains below, sequenced in a study of Graves' ophthalmopathy and Graves' hyperthyroidism. TCR beta CDR3 regions were amplified from RNA transcripts. After a first-round RT-PCR with HTBI primers, a second-round multiplex PCR was run. Using its own MiXCR run on the multiplex PCR reads, TCRdb lists one record per CDR3 protein. The repertoire consists of about 160,000 distinct CDR3 sequences, with 35% to 45% occurring once and the leading ten covering about 8.2%. The sequencing sample was made of peripheral blood. These receptors were obtained from a man aged 25-45 years with Graves' ophthalmopathy.

The rearrangement uses TRBV12-3 or TRBV12-4 and TRBJ1-6; a possible D gene is TRBD1 (5 bases). The V end lost 6 bases, the J end lost 7 bases, and 13 bases lay between the germline ends. The CDR3 extends over 14 amino acids. CDR3 nucleotides: TGTGCCAGCAGACCCGGGACGGAAAATTCACCCCTCCACTTT. Amino acids: CASRPGTENSPLHF.

This clonotype occurred many times. The rearrangement uses TRBV6-5 and TRBJ2-7; D not resolved. V dropped 8 bases and J dropped 2 bases, with 13 bases sitting between them. The CDR3 contains 13 residues. CDR1 MNHEY and CDR2 SVGAGI come from the germline V gene. The DNA for the CDR3 is TGTGCCAGCGGACCGGAATTAGCCTACGAGCAGTACTTC. Translated, it gives CASGPELAYEQYF.

This clonotype was counted at least ten times. The chain combines TRBV29-1 with TRBJ2-7; maybe TRBD2 (5 bases). CDR1 and CDR2 (germline): SQVTM, ANQGSEA. The CDR3 runs to 12 residues. Trimming cost V 7 bases and J 5 bases, with 15 bases left between them. The CDR3 DNA reads as TGCAGCGCTGGAGGTCGGGGTCACGAGCAGTACTTC. As protein: CSAGGRGHEQYF.

The chain couples TRBV7-9 to TRBJ2-5; D gene uncertain. The ends were cut back, 6 bases at V and 2 bases at J, with 13 bases in the middle. This CDR3 is 14 amino acids long. Germline CDR1 reads SEHNR; CDR2 reads FQNEAQ (reference sequence). CDR3 in amino acids: CASSHTGSQETQYF. CDR3 bases: TGTGCCAGCAGTCACACCGGGTCTCAAGAGACCCAGTACTTC.

This chain joins TRBV7-8 and TRBJ2-2; D is possibly TRBD1 (7 bases). CDR1 and CDR2 from the germline V gene are SGHVS and FQNEAQ. Trimming removed 5 bases at V and 2 bases at J, with 21 bases between. The CDR3 is 18 residues long. CDR3 sequence: CASSPERRGLVNTGELFF. CDR3 bases: TGTGCCAGCAGCCCGGAAAGGAGGGGGCTTGTCAACACCGGGGAGCTGTTTTTT.

The chain has TRBV6-1 and TRBJ1-2; D gene unclear. Between the trimmed V and J ends, which lost 2 bases and 1 base, there was a span of 11 bases. This CDR3 has 15 amino acids. Germline V gene sequence: CDR1 MNHNS, CDR2 SASEGT. The CDR3 is CASSERPRINYGYTF. CDR3 DNA sequence: TGTGCCAGCAGTGAAAGACCGAGGATTAACTATGGCTACACCTTC.

This clonotype was found many times. The chain has TRBV5-1 and TRBJ2-5; D assignment may be TRBD1 or TRBD2 (5 bases each). This CDR3 spans 15 amino acids. Germline CDR1 reads SGHRS; CDR2 reads YFSETQ. V dropped 2 bases and J dropped 4 bases, with 15 bases sitting between them. The CDR3 spells CASSLRASGRETQYF. CDR3 nucleotides: TGCGCCAGCAGCTTAAGGGCCTCAGGGAGAGAGACCCAGTACTTC.

This chain connects TRBV6-1 to TRBJ2-5; D might be TRBD2 (5 bases). The CDR3 totals 13 residues. Trimming pared 6 bases from V and 1 base from J, leaving 9 bases between. Germline lookup yields CDR1 MNHNS and CDR2 SASEGT. CDR3 DNA sequence: TGTGCCAGCAGGTCGCGGGTCCAAGAGACCCAGTACTTC. Amino acid sequence: CASRSRVQETQYF.

The chain has TRBV11-2 and TRBJ1-3; D gene unclear. The V end was cut by 8 bases, the J end by 0 bases, with 20 bases between. This CDR3 is built from 17 residues. CDR1 and CDR2 from the germline V gene are SGHAT and FQNNGV. This CDR3 reads CASGTRPKIVSGNTIYF. CDR3 nucleotides: TGTGCCAGCGGCACCCGACCGAAGATAGTCTCTGGAAACACCATATATTTT. Full variable domain (remainder filled in from reference TRBV11-2 and TRBJ1-3): EAGVAQSPRYKIIEKRQSVAFWCNPISGHATLYWYQQILGQGPKLLIQFQNNGVVDDSQLPKDRFSAERLKGVDSTLKIQPAKLEDSAVYLCASGTRPKIVSGNTIYFGEGSWLTVV.

In this sample, this clonotype turned up many times. V gene TRBV28 combines with J gene TRBJ2-2; D is unresolved. The CDR3 runs 13 residues. The V gene lost 2 bases and the J gene lost 6 bases, with 7 bases spanning the gap. The germline V gene has CDR1 MDHEN and CDR2 SYDVKM. The DNA of the CDR3 is TGTGCCAGCAGTTTAATTGATTCCGGGGAGCTGTTTTTT. Residues: CASSLIDSGELFF.

The chain combines TRBV6-2 or TRBV6-3 with TRBJ1-1; no firm D call. V was shortened by 2 bases and J by 6 bases, with 7 bases between the two germline ends. The CDR3 has 12 amino acids. Germline V gene lookup returns CDR1 MNHEY and CDR2 SVGEGT. CDR3 sequence: CASSYPIPEAFF. In DNA, the CDR3 is TGTGCCAGCAGTTACCCAATCCCTGAAGCTTTCTTT.

The chain links TRBV7-8 to TRBJ1-1; 7 bases are a match to TRBD1. This CDR3 spans 12 amino acids. V lost 5 bases and J lost 12; bases outside the gene matches: 9. Germline CDR1 is SGHVS and CDR2 is FQNEAQ. The CDR3 DNA reads as TGTGCCAGCAGCCAGGGGGGCGGGAGAACTTTCTTT. It translates to CASSQGGGRTFF. Filled out from reference TRBV7-8 and TRBJ1-1, the complete variable domain reads GAGVSQSPRYKVAKRGQDVALRCDPISGHVSLFWYQQALGQGPEFLTYFQNEAQLDKSGLPSDRFFAERPEGSVSTLKIQRTQQEDSAVYLCASSQGGGRTFFGQGTRLTVV.

This clonotype was seen ten or more times. The CDR3 bases are TGTGCCAGCAGCTTAGCGCACGGGGGCTATGGCTACACCTTC. This encodes CASSLAHGGYGYTF. The V call is TRBV7-2, the J call TRBJ1-2; D possibly corresponds to TRBD1 (5 bases). This CDR3 comprises 14 residues. V lost 0 bases and J lost 4, with 9 bases in between. The V gene's germline CDR1 is SGHTA and CDR2 FQGNSA.

This clonotype was seen repeatedly, ten times or more. The rearrangement joins TRBV11-1 to TRBJ2-7; 13 bases match TRBD2. There are 16 residues in the CDR3. Germline V gene lookup returns CDR1 SGHAT and CDR2 FQDESV (reference sequence). The trim removed 5 bases at V and 4 bases at J, leaving 8 bases unmatched. CDR3 coding DNA: TGTGCCAGCAGCCCGGGACTAGCGGGATTTCGGTACGAGCAGTACTTC. Its translation is CASSPGLAGFRYEQYF.

The sample holds many counts of this clonotype. This rearrangement joins TRBV28 to TRBJ2-2, with 9 bases matching TRBD1. Germline assignment: CDR1 MDHEN and CDR2 SYDVKM. This CDR3 contains 16 residues. V gave up 3 bases and J gave up 4 bases; unmatched junction bases: 6. CDR3 coding DNA: TGTGCCAGCAGTTTGATCGGGACAGGGATCACCGGGGAGCTGTTTTTT. Translated: CASSLIGTGITGELFF.

This clonotype was counted many times. The gene calls are TRBV6-5 and TRBJ1-6; D is undetermined. CDR3 size: 14 residues. V was shortened by 8 bases and J by 6 bases, with 14 bases between the two germline ends. Germline CDR1 is MNHEY and CDR2 is SVGAGI. The CDR3 nucleotides are TGTGCCAGCCCTACGGAATCGTTTAATTCACCCCTCCACTTT. This codes for CASPTESFNSPLHF.

V and J are TRBV7-8 and TRBJ2-7, with 7 bases identical to TRBD2. Losses at the gene ends were 0 bases for V and 3 bases for J; bases not matched to a gene: 5. This CDR3 comprises 15 residues. Germline V CDR1 and CDR2: SGHVS, FQNEAQ. CDR3 sequence (DNA): TGTGCCAGCAGCTTAGCCCGGGGGGATGGCTACGAGCAGTACTTC. Protein product: CASSLARGDGYEQYF.

This clonotype was counted many times. The chain links TRBV28 to TRBJ1-3; 7 bases fit TRBD1. The CDR3 runs 14 residues. From germline, CDR1 is MDHEN and CDR2 SYDVKM. The trim removed 6 bases at V and 3 bases at J, leaving 5 bases unmatched. CDR3 in amino acids: CASSPGTVGNTIYF. CDR3 nucleotide sequence: TGTGCCAGCAGCCCAGGGACAGTTGGAAACACCATATATTTT. Filled out from reference TRBV28 and TRBJ1-3, the complete variable domain reads DVKVTQSSRYLVKRTGEKVFLECVQDMDHENMFWYRQDPGLGLRLIYFSYDVKMKEKGDIPEGYSVSREKKERFSLILESASTNQTSMYLCASSPGTVGNTIYFGEGSWLTVV.

The sample holds many counts of this clonotype. This chain uses TRBV12-3 or TRBV12-4 with TRBJ1-5; TRBD1 is a possible D gene (5 bases). Trimming removed 3 bases from V and 1 base from J, with 13 bases in between. This CDR3 region has 16 residues. CDR3 sequence: CASSFGPRDSNQPQHF. The CDR3 coding sequence is TGTGCCAGCAGTTTCGGACCCCGGGACAGCAATCAGCCCCAGCATTTT.

V usage is TRBV28 and J usage is TRBJ1-1; D is possibly TRBD1 (6 bases). From germline, CDR1 is MDHEN and CDR2 SYDVKM. V was cut by 2 bases and J by 9 bases, with 19 bases left in between. The CDR3 sequence is 15 residues long. The DNA for the CDR3 is TGTGCCAGCAGTTTAAAGGCGGCAGGGGCCATTAAAGCTTTCTTT. Residues: CASSLKAAGAIKAFF.

This clonotype was detected a few times. The chain joins TRBV12-3 or TRBV12-4 to TRBJ1-1; D is possibly TRBD1 (5 bases). This CDR3 has 14 amino acids. Deletions cut 6 bases from V and 1 base from J, with 12 bases between. CDR3 nucleotides: TGTGCCAGCAGGGGGACTAGCGGGAACACTGAAGCTTTCTTT. Translated: CASRGTSGNTEAFF.

The V call is TRBV19, the J call TRBJ1-1; 7 bases match TRBD1. V dropped 5 bases and J dropped 6; count of bases not matched to a gene: 9. The CDR3 sequence is 14 residues long. Germline V CDR1 and CDR2: LNHDA, SQIVND (reference sequence). The CDR3 loop is CASSVDRVGAEAFF. CDR3 sequence (DNA): TGTGCCAGTAGTGTCGACAGGGTCGGAGCTGAAGCTTTCTTT.

Ten or more counts support this clonotype. This rearrangement joins TRBV6-2 or TRBV6-3 to TRBJ2-7, with TRBD1 as a possible D gene (6 bases). V gave up 6 bases and J gave up 1 base, with 13 bases separating them. The CDR3 spans 14 residues. CDR1 is MNHEY, CDR2 SVGEGT, per germline. The CDR3 DNA follows: TGTGCCAGCAGCCCTTTACAGGGATCCTACGAGCAGTACTTC. This encodes CASSPLQGSYEQYF.

This clonotype was seen many times. The chain is built from TRBV7-8 and TRBJ2-5; 9 bases are a match to TRBD2. The trim removed 6 bases at V and 2 bases at J, leaving 4 bases unmatched. Germline V gene lookup returns CDR1 SGHVS and CDR2 FQNEAQ. The CDR3 consists of 14 residues. CDR3 DNA: TGTGCCAGCAGGCTAGCGGGGTTACAAGAGACCCAGTACTTC. Translating it yields CASRLAGLQETQYF.

This clonotype was detected a few times. The chain couples TRBV29-1 to TRBJ2-5; tentative D call: TRBD1 (5 bases). This CDR3 is 13 amino acids long. Trimming shortened V by 2 bases and J by 3 bases, and 10 bases separated the two germline ends. Germline lookup yields CDR1 SQVTM and CDR2 ANQGSEA. The CDR3 nucleotides are TGCAGCGTTGAACCGGAAGGGGAAGAGACCCAGTACTTC. Amino acid sequence: CSVEPEGEETQYF. Full variable domain (missing parts from reference TRBV29-1 and TRBJ2-5): SAVISQKPSRDICQRGTSLTIQCQVDSQVTMMFWYRQQPGQSLTLIATANQGSEATYESGFVIDKFPISRPNLTFSTLTVSNMSPEDSSIYLCSVEPEGEETQYFGPGTRLLVL.

The CDR3 DNA reads as TGCAGTGCTCTAGGACTAGCGGGAGACTATGGCTCCTACGAGCAGTACTTC. Protein: CSALGLAGDYGSYEQYF. The chain has TRBV20-1 and TRBJ2-7; 13 bases are a match to TRBD2. This CDR3 region has 17 residues. V dropped 5 bases and J dropped 0; count of bases not matched to a gene: 10. The germline CDR1 and CDR2 sequences are DFQATT and SNEGSKA (reference sequence).